The T cell receptor (beta chain) under discussion was sequenced for a study of cytomegalovirus exposure and HLA in healthy donors. Study-wide points: TCR beta chains associated with HLA were, in a later analysis, more clonally expanded than equally common others. DRB1 had the most TCR associations and HLA-C the fewest, a later analysis found, with rates varying by HLA locus. The investigators catalogued 180 or so TCR beta chains as cytomegalovirus-associated. Earlier analysis looked at TCR beta V segments, and most were productive about 90% or about 30% of the time.

Primers included in the PCR were 60 Vbeta and 13 Jbeta primers. Assay: immunoSEQ multiplex PCR; the TCRdb copy retains only in-frame clones and omits some. The sample carries 200,000 to 250,000 clones, just under 85% recorded once. This clone was seen a handful of times. The antigen remains undetermined. The receptor comes from a woman in her 40s in good health and CMV-seronegative. Sequencing was performed on PBMCs.

CDR3 residues: CASSWDRANTGELFF. The CDR3 DNA follows: TGTGCCAGCAGTTGGGACAGAGCGAACACCGGGGAGCTGTTTTTT. This chain links TRBV6-5 with TRBJ2-2; 7 nucleotides match TRBD1. J was trimmed by 0 bases and V by 4 bases; bases with no gene match: 2. Per the germline V gene, CDR1 is MNHEY and CDR2 is SVGAGI. The CDR3 runs 15 residues.